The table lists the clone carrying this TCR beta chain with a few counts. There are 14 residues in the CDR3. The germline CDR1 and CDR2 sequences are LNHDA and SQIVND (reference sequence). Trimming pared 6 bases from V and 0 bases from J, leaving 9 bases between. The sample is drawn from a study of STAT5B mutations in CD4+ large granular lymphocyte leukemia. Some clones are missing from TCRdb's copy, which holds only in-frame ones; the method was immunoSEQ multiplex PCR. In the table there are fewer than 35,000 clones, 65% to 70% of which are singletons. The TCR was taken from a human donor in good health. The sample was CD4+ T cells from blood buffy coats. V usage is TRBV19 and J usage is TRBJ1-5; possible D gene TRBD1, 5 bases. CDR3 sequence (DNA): TGTGCCAGTAGCCGACAGAATAGCAATCAGCCCCAGCATTTT. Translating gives CASSRQNSNQPQHF.